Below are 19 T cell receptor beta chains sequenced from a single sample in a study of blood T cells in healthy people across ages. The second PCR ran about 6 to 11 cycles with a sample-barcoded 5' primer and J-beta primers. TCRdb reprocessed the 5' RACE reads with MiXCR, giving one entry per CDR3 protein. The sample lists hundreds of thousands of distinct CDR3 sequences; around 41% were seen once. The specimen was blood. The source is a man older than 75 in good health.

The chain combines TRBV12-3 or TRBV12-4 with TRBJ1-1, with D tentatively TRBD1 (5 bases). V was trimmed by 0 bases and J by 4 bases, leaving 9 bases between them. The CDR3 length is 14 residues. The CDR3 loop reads CASSLAGEGTEAFF. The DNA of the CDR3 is TGTGCCAGCAGTTTAGCGGGGGAGGGCACTGAAGCTTTCTTT.

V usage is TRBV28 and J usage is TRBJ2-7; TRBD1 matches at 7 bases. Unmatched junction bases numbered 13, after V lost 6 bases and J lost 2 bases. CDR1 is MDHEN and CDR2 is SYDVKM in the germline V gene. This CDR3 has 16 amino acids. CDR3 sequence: CASSPYRDSGTYEQYF. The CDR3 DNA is TGTGCCAGCAGCCCATATAGGGACAGTGGAACCTACGAGCAGTACTTC.

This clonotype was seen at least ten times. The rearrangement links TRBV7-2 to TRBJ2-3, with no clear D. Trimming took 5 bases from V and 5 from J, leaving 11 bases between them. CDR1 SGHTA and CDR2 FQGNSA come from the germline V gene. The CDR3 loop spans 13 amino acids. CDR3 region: CASSPTTRDTQYF. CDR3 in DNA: TGTGCCAGCAGCCCCACGACCCGAGATACGCAGTATTTT.

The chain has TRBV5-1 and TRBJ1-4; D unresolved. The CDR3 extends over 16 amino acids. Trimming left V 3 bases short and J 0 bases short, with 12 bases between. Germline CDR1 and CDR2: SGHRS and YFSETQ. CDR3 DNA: TGCGCCAGCAGCTGGAGGACGGCAGCAACTAATGAAAAACTGTTTTTT. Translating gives CASSWRTAATNEKLFF. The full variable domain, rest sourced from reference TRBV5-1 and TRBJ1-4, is KAGVTQTPRYLIKTRGQQVTLSCSPISGHRSVSWYQQTPGQGLQFLFEYFSETQRNKGNFPGRFSGRQFSNSRSEMNVSTLELGDSALYLCASSWRTAATNEKLFFGSGTQLSVL.

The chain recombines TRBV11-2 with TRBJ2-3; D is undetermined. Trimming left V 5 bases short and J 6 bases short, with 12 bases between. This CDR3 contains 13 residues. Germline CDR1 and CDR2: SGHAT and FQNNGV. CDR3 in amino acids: CASSQRLGDTQYF. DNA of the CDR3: TGTGCCAGCAGCCAACGGTTGGGGGATACGCAGTATTTT.

The CDR3 nucleotides are TGTGCCAGCAGTTACCAGCAGGGGGCTGGGGGAGATACGCAGTATTTT. This gives the protein CASSYQQGAGGDTQYF. The J gene is TRBJ2-3, the V gene TRBV6-6, with 8 bases lining up with TRBD1. The germline V gene has CDR1 MNHNY and CDR2 SVGAGI (reference sequence). This CDR3 has 16 amino acids. The V gene end was trimmed by 2 bases and the J gene end by 5 bases; junction bases not matched to a gene: 9.

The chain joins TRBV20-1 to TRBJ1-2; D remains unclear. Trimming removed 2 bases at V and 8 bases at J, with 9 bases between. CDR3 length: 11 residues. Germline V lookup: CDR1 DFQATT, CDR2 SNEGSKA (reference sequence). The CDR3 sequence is CSARREGGYTF. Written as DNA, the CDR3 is TGCAGTGCTAGACGGGAGGGCGGCTACACCTTC.

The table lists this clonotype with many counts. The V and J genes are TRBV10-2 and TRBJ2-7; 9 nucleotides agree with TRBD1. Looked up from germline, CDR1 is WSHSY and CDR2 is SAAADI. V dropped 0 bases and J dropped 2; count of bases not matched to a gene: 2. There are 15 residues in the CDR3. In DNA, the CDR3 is TGCGCCAGCAGTGAGTCAGGGGACAGGGCCTACGAGCAGTACTTC. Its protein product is CASSESGDRAYEQYF.

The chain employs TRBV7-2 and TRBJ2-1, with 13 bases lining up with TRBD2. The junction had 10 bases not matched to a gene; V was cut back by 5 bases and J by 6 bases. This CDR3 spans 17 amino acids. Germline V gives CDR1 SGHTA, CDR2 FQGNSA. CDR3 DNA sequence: TGTGCCAGCAGCCCGAGAGGGACTAGCGGGACCCTCAATGAGCAGTTCTTC. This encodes CASSPRGTSGTLNEQFF.

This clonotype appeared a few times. The CDR3 reads CASSLGGEEMETQYF. The CDR3, as DNA: TGTGCCAGCAGCCTGGGAGGGGAAGAGATGGAGACCCAGTACTTC. The J gene is TRBJ2-5, the V gene TRBV4-2, with TRBD2 identical over 7 bases. The CDR3 covers 15 residues. With V trimmed by 4 bases and J by 5 bases, 10 bases remained unmatched. CDR1 LGHNA and CDR2 YNFKEQ come from the germline V gene.

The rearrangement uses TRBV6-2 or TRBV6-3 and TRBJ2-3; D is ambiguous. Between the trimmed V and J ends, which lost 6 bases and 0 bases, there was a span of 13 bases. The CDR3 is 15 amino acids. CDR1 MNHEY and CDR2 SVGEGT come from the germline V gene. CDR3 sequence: CASSRQARSTDTQYF. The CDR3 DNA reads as TGTGCCAGCAGCCGTCAGGCTCGGAGCACAGATACGCAGTATTTT.

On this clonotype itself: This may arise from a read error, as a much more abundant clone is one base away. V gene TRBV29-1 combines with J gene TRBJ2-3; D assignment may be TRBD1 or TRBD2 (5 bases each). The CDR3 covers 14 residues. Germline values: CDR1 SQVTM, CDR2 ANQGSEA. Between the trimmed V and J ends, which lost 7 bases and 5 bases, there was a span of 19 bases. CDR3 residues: CSAIPGRGKDTQYF. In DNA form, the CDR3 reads TGCAGCGCTATCCCGGGACGGGGCAAAGATACGCAGTATTTT.

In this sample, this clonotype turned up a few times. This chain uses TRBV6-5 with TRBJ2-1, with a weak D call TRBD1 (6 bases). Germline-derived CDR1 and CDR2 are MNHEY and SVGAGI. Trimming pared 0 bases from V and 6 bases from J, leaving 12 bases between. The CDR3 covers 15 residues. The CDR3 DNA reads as TGTGCCAGCAGTTACTCAGGCAGGGGTTTCAATGAGCAGTTCTTC. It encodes CASSYSGRGFNEQFF.

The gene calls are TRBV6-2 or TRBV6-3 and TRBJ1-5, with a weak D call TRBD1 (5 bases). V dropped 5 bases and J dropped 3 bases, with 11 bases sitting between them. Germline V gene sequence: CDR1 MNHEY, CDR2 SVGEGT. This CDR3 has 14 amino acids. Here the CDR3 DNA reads TGTGCCAGCAGTGCCCCAGGGTTCAATCAGCCCCAGCATTTT. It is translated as CASSAPGFNQPQHF.

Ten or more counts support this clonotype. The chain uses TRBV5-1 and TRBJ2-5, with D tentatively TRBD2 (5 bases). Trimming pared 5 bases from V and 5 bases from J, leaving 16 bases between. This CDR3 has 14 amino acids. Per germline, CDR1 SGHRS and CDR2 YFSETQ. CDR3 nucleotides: TGCGCCAGCAGAACCTCGTGGGAGTTGGAGACCCAGTACTTC. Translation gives CASRTSWELETQYF.

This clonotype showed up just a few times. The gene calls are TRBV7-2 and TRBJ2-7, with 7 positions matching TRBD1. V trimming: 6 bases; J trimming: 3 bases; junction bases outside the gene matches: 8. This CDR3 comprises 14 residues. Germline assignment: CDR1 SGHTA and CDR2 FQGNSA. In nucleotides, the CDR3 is TGTGCCAGCAGGTTGAACCGGGACAGCTACGAGCAGTACTTC. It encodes CASRLNRDSYEQYF.

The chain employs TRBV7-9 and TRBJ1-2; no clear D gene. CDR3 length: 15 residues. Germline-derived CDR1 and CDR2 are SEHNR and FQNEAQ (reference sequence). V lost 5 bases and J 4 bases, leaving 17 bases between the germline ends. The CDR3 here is CASSIGRYSGYGYTF. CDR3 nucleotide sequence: TGTGCCAGCAGCATAGGTCGGTACAGCGGCTATGGCTACACCTTC.

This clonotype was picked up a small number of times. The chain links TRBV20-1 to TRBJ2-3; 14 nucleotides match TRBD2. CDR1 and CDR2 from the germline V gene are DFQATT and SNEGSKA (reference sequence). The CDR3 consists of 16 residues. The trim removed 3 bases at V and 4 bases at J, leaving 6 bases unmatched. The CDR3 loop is CSARGTSGSGADTQYF. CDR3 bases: TGCAGTGCTAGGGGGACTAGCGGGAGTGGAGCAGATACGCAGTATTTT.

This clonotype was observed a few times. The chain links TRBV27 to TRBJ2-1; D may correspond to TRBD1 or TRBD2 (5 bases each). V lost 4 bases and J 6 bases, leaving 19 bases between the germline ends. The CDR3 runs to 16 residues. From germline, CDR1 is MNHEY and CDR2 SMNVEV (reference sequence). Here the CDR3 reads CASSYFSGPGLNEQFF. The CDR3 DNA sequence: TGTGCCAGCAGTTACTTCTCGGGACCGGGTCTCAATGAGCAGTTCTTC.